The 20 T cell receptor beta chains below were found in one sample sequenced in a study of blood T cells in healthy people across ages. Together with a sample-barcoded 5' primer, a J-beta primer mix was included in a second PCR lasting about 6 to 11 cycles. A single record per CDR3 protein comes from TCRdb applying MiXCR to the 5' RACE reads. The sample comprises hundreds of thousands of distinct CDR3 sequences, 25% to 35% of which are singletons, and about 15% rests with the top ten. The sequenced sample consisted of blood. The source is a woman older than 75 in good health.

The J gene is TRBJ1-2, the V gene TRBV7-8; the D gene is possibly TRBD1 (5 bases). The germline V gene encodes CDR1 SGHVS and CDR2 FQNEAQ. The CDR3 is 14 amino acids. V dropped 1 base and J dropped 8 bases, with 14 bases sitting between them. CDR3 loop: CASSLGGIGRGYTF. CDR3 DNA sequence: TGTGCCAGCAGCTTAGGGGGCATAGGAAGAGGCTACACCTTC.

This clonotype was counted only a few times. A much more abundant neighbour one base away suggests this may be a read error. This rearrangement joins TRBV27 to TRBJ1-2; no firm D call. The CDR3 extends over 13 amino acids. CDR1 MNHEY and CDR2 SMNVEV come from the germline V gene (reference sequence). CDR3 nucleotides: TGTGCCAGCCGGCGGACCTCTAACTATGGCTGCACCTTC. As protein: CASRRTSNYGCTF.

DNA for the CDR3: TGTGCCAGCAGCGAACAGGGGGTGAACACTGAAGCTTTCTTT. This translates into CASSEQGVNTEAFF. The chain links TRBV12-3 or TRBV12-4 to TRBJ1-1, with TRBD1 matching over 8 bases. The CDR3 is 14 residues long. The V segment lost 6 bases and the J segment 0 bases; nucleotides outside the gene matches: 3.

This clonotype showed up many times. V gene TRBV5-1 combines with J gene TRBJ1-2, with a weak D call TRBD1 (6 bases). The CDR3 totals 14 residues. From germline, CDR1 is SGHRS and CDR2 YFSETQ. Trimming pared 4 bases from V and 3 bases from J, leaving 13 bases between. The CDR3 nucleotides read TGCGCCAGCAGCCAACTACAGGGTTACTATGGCTACACCTTC. Translating gives CASSQLQGYYGYTF.

This chain joins TRBV5-1 and TRBJ2-1, with 9 bases matching TRBD2. V lost 4 bases to trimming and J lost 0 bases; unmatched junction nucleotides: 5. The germline CDR1 and CDR2 sequences are SGHRS and YFSETQ. The CDR3 contains 16 residues. The CDR3 protein is CASSPRLADSYNEQFF. As DNA, the CDR3 is TGCGCCAGCAGCCCGCGACTAGCGGACTCCTACAATGAGCAGTTCTTC.

The chain recombines TRBV12-3 or TRBV12-4 with TRBJ2-3; D possibly matches TRBD1 or TRBD2 (5 bases each). The V end lost 6 bases, the J end lost 11 bases, and 24 bases lay between the germline ends. The CDR3 covers 15 residues. The CDR3: CASSRLAGRPDVQYF. CDR3 sequence (DNA): TGTGCCAGCAGCCGTCTAGCAGGGAGACCAGATGTGCAGTATTTT.

This chain connects TRBV7-8 to TRBJ1-5, with D unclear. The CDR3 extends over 13 amino acids. The V end lost 3 bases, the J end lost 8 bases, and 11 bases lay between the germline ends. The V gene's germline CDR1 is SGHVS and CDR2 FQNEAQ. CDR3 amino acids: CASSLSYLKPQHF. CDR3 sequence (DNA): TGTGCCAGCAGCTTGAGTTACCTGAAGCCCCAGCATTTT.

This clonotype was detected ten times or more. The chain joins TRBV4-1 to TRBJ2-7; D is perhaps TRBD2 (7 bases). Germline CDR1 MGHRA, CDR2 YSYEKL. V shed 1 base and J shed 9 bases, with 13 bases lying between them. This CDR3 spans 13 amino acids. The CDR3 is CASSQALGGPQYF. In DNA form, the CDR3 reads TGCGCCAGCAGCCAAGCATTGGGGGGGCCGCAGTACTTC.

This rearrangement joins TRBV20-1 to TRBJ1-3; D is unresolved. Germline CDR1 and CDR2: DFQATT and SNEGSKA (reference sequence). The CDR3 sequence is 13 residues long. V was cut by 0 bases and J by 1 base, with 4 bases left in between. CDR3 region: CSARDPSGNTIYF. DNA of the CDR3: TGCAGTGCTAGAGATCCTTCTGGAAACACCATATATTTT.

This clonotype appeared many times. V gene TRBV9 combines with J gene TRBJ2-5; the D gene could be TRBD1 or TRBD2 (7 bases each). The ends were cut back, 2 bases at V and 4 bases at J, with 12 bases in the middle. The CDR3 covers 14 residues. Germline assignment: CDR1 SGDLS and CDR2 YYNGEE. CDR3 bases: TGTGCCAGCAGCGTTACAGGGGAGGGAGAGACCCAGTACTTC. It specifies CASSVTGEGETQYF.

Comment on this clonotype: A much bigger clone sits one base away, suggesting this may be a read error. This chain uses TRBV20-1 with TRBJ1-2, with D unresolved. The CDR3 consists of 15 residues. Germline V CDR1 and CDR2: DFQATT, SNEGSKA (reference sequence). The CDR3 region has the DNA TGCAGTGCTAGATCATCAGGTGGGGAATACGGTGGCCACACCTTC. It yields the protein CSARSSGGEYGGHTF.

Regarding this clonotype: This may arise from a read error, as a much more abundant clone is one base away. The chain recombines TRBV7-9 with TRBJ2-1, with a possible D match to TRBD2 (5 bases). The end of the DNA fits TRBJ2-7 better, so the J call may be wrong. The CDR3 contains 15 residues. Germline loops: CDR1 SEHNR, CDR2 FQNEAQ (reference sequence). This CDR3 is CASSPMGSSYNEQYF. CDR3 DNA: TGTGCCAGCAGCCCCATGGGGAGCTCCTACAATGAGCAGTACTTC.

This clonotype turned up a few times. The chain is built from TRBV6-1 and TRBJ1-4; D is ambiguous. The germline gives CDR1 MNHNS, CDR2 SASEGT. V was trimmed by 1 base and J by 0 bases, leaving 6 bases between them. CDR3 length equals 15 residues. CDR3 residues: CASSEDYSTNEKLFF. The CDR3 nucleotides are TGTGCCAGCAGTGAAGACTACTCAACTAATGAAAAACTGTTTTTT.

This chain uses TRBV6-5 with TRBJ2-5; 9 positions match TRBD2. Germline V gives CDR1 MNHEY, CDR2 SVGAGI. The trim removed 4 bases at V and 5 bases at J, leaving 11 bases unmatched. This CDR3 region has 16 residues. CDR3 coding DNA: TGTGCCAGCAGTTCCGAGGTTAGCGGGGGTCCGGAGACCCAGTACTTC. Translating gives CASSSEVSGGPETQYF.

This clonotype was observed at least ten times. A much larger clone is a single base away; this may be a read error. The chain links TRBV12-3 or TRBV12-4 to TRBJ2-1; D remains ambiguous. The assigned J gene may be wrong: the sequence end matches TRBJ2-7 better. This CDR3 comprises 15 residues. The CDR3 DNA reads as TGTGCCAGCAGTTTATTGGCGGTTACGTACAATGAGCAGTACTTC. Translation gives CASSLLAVTYNEQYF.

With respect to this clonotype: The junction and the germline gene differ at one end; a read error may be behind it. This sequence joins TRBV12-3 or TRBV12-4 and TRBJ2-3; D not certain. This CDR3 spans 12 amino acids. CDR3 sequence (DNA): TGTGCCAGCAGACCGAGCACAGATACGCAATATTTT. This sequence encodes CASRPSTDTQYF.

This clonotype appeared once. Being one base from a much bigger clone, this may be a read error. V is TRBV7-2 and J is TRBJ1-2; 10 bases are shared with TRBD1. CDR1 SGHTA and CDR2 FQGNSA come from the germline V gene. This CDR3 spans 17 amino acids. The CDR3 DNA follows: TGTGCCAGCAGCAACCGCAATGTACGACAGGGGGCAGGTGGCGACACCTTC. Its translation is CASSNRNVRQGAGGDTF.

This clonotype has a count of ten or more. The chain combines TRBV12-3 or TRBV12-4 with TRBJ1-5, with a tentative D call TRBD1 (5 bases). The germline V and J ends were trimmed by 5 bases and 1 base, with 15 bases remaining between them. This CDR3 is 16 amino acids long. CDR3 DNA sequence: TGTGCCAGCAGTCCGCCAGGGAGTGGAAGCAATCAGCCCCAGCATTTT. It translates to CASSPPGSGSNQPQHF.

At least ten counts were recorded for this clonotype. The rearrangement links TRBV20-1 to TRBJ2-3, with D possibly TRBD2 on 6 matching bases. Germline CDR1 reads DFQATT; CDR2 reads SNEGSKA (reference sequence). V was clipped by 2 bases and J by 0 bases, with 9 bases between them. CDR3 length: 14 amino acids. CDR3 in DNA: TGCAGTGCTAGATCTAGCGTCAGCACAGATACGCAGTATTTT. It codes for CSARSSVSTDTQYF.

This clonotype came up a few times. The chain links TRBV28 to TRBJ1-4, with D uncertain. This CDR3 is 15 amino acids long. V lost 7 bases to trimming and J lost 3 bases, with 15 bases between them. Looked up from germline, CDR1 is MDHEN and CDR2 is SYDVKM. The CDR3 loop is CASTTDRFSNEKLFF. CDR3 nucleotides: TGTGCCAGCACCACTGACCGTTTCTCTAATGAAAAACTGTTTTTT.